Following are 17 T cell receptor beta chains from one sample sequenced in a study of T cell changes during pregnancy in multiple sclerosis. TCRdb's copy holds only in-frame clones and misses some; the assay was immunoSEQ multiplex PCR. Of 25,000 to 40,000 clones listed, roughly 87% are singletons. The material sequenced was CD8+ T cells from peripheral blood mononuclear cells, taken before pregnancy. The receptors originated from a female donor with multiple sclerosis, enrolled in a pregnancy study.

In nucleotides, the CDR3 is TGTGCCAGCAGTGAAGGGTGGTTCGGTCAGCCCCAGCATTTT. This gives the protein CASSEGWFGQPQHF. This sequence joins TRBV6-1 and TRBJ1-5; D ambiguous. The CDR3 length is 14 residues. Trimming stripped 1 base from V and 6 bases from J, with 10 bases between. Germline V lookup: CDR1 MNHNS, CDR2 SASEGT.

With respect to this clone: Other DNA sequences from this sample encode an identical CDR3 as well. The chain recombines TRBV6-4 with TRBJ2-1; 13 nucleotides line up with TRBD2. CDR1 is MRHNA and CDR2 is SNTAGT in the germline V gene. Germline trimming cut 6 bases from V and 6 bases from J; bases unmatched to any gene: 5. CDR3 length: 15 amino acids. CDR3 sequence reads: CASSELAGGPNEQFF. The CDR3 bases are TGTGCCAGCAGCGAACTAGCGGGGGGGCCCAATGAGCAGTTCTTC.

J is TRBJ2-7 and V is TRBV27; 9 nucleotides match TRBD2. The CDR3 length is 14 residues. Germline V gives CDR1 MNHEY, CDR2 SMNVEV (reference sequence). Unmatched junction bases numbered 4, after V lost 2 bases and J lost 5 bases. The CDR3 DNA reads TGTGCCAGCAGTTTAGGCGGGAGGGACGACGAGCAGTACTTC. It codes for CASSLGGRDDEQYF.

The rearrangement uses TRBV27 and TRBJ2-7; 7 nucleotides align to TRBD1. CDR1 and CDR2 (germline): MNHEY, SMNVEV (reference sequence). Losses at the gene ends were 2 bases for V and 2 bases for J; bases not matched to a gene: 6. The CDR3 extends over 15 amino acids. This CDR3 is CASSLVGQGAYEQYF. In nucleotides, the CDR3 is TGTGCCAGCAGTTTAGTAGGGCAGGGGGCCTACGAGCAGTACTTC.

CDR3 loop: CAITTGQGYGEAFF. Written as DNA, the CDR3 is TGTGCCATCACCACGGGACAGGGATACGGTGAAGCTTTCTTT. The chain recombines TRBV10-3 with TRBJ1-1; 9 bases line up with TRBD1. The V and J ends lost 7 bases and 7 bases, in that order; junction bases with no gene match: 10. The CDR3 sequence is 14 residues long. The V gene's germline CDR1 is ENHRY and CDR2 SYGVKD.

The J gene is TRBJ1-1, the V gene TRBV5-4; unclear D gene. V was trimmed by 2 bases and J by 1 base, leaving 12 bases between them. The CDR3 covers 15 residues. Germline loops: CDR1 SGHNT, CDR2 YYREEE (reference sequence). The CDR3 bases are TGTGCCAGCAGCTTTGAGACCTCGGGGAACACTGAAGCTTTCTTT. The encoded protein is CASSFETSGNTEAFF.

CDR3 loop: CASSLRHGGYGYTF. The CDR3 nucleotides read TGTGCCAGCAGTTTAAGACATGGAGGCTATGGCTACACCTTC. The chain carries TRBV28 and TRBJ1-2; D is uncertain. Trimming took off 2 bases at V and 4 bases at J, with 11 bases between the two ends. The CDR3 is 14 residues long. Germline values: CDR1 MDHEN, CDR2 SYDVKM.

This chain connects TRBV5-1 to TRBJ2-1; D perhaps matches TRBD1 (6 bases). The CDR3 is 13 amino acids. V was trimmed by 2 bases and J by 4 bases, leaving 7 bases between them. Germline loops: CDR1 SGHRS, CDR2 YFSETQ. CDR3 sequence reads: CASSFGQYNEQFF. The CDR3 bases are TGCGCCAGCAGCTTTGGACAGTACAATGAGCAGTTCTTC.

The chain links TRBV7-8 to TRBJ1-1; no definite D call. CDR1 SGHVS and CDR2 FQNEAQ come from the germline V gene. Trimming took 5 bases from V and 4 from J, leaving 17 bases between them. CDR3 length: 15 amino acids. In nucleotides, the CDR3 is TGTGCCAGCAGCCCCTCCCGAGGCCCGGGCACTGAAGCTTTCTTT. Its protein is CASSPSRGPGTEAFF.

The rearrangement links TRBV30 to TRBJ1-6, with TRBD1 identical over 11 bases. Losses at the gene ends were 5 bases for V and 10 bases for J; bases not matched to a gene: 10. This CDR3 has 15 amino acids. Looked up from germline, CDR1 is GTSNPN and CDR2 is SVGIG (reference sequence). The CDR3 reads CAWEPGQGVSSPLHF. DNA for the CDR3: TGTGCCTGGGAGCCGGGACAGGGGGTAAGCTCACCCCTCCACTTT. Full variable domain (outside the CDR3, taken from reference TRBV30 and TRBJ1-6): SQTIHQWPATLVQPVGSPLSLECTVEGTSNPNLYWYRQAAGRGLQLLFYSVGIGQISSEVPQNLSASRPQDRQFILSSKKLLLSDSGFYLCAWEPGQGVSSPLHFGNGTRLTVT.

This clone ranks as medium-sized. This sequence joins TRBV2 and TRBJ2-5; the match to TRBD1 covers 8 bases. J was trimmed by 3 bases and V by 6 bases; bases with no gene match: 0. Germline values: CDR1 SNHLY, CDR2 FYNNEI. The CDR3 contains 12 residues. CDR3 coding DNA: TGTGCCAGCAGGGACAGGGAAGAGACCCAGTACTTC. Protein: CASRDREETQYF.

J is TRBJ2-7 and V is TRBV27; 9 nucleotides agree with TRBD2. The junction had 6 bases not matched to a gene; V was cut back by 7 bases and J by 2 bases. In germline, CDR1 is MNHEY, CDR2 SMNVEV (reference sequence). CDR3 length equals 14 residues. This CDR3 reads CASTRLADPYEQYF. The CDR3 DNA reads TGTGCCAGCACGCGACTAGCGGATCCCTACGAGCAGTACTTC.

V usage is TRBV4-1 and J usage is TRBJ1-1; D is uncertain. The germline V gene has CDR1 MGHRA and CDR2 YSYEKL. V was pared by 0 bases and J by 0 bases, with 5 bases between. This CDR3 is 14 amino acids long. CDR3 nucleotides: TGCGCCAGCAGCCAAGAATCAGTGAACACTGAAGCTTTCTTT. Translating it yields CASSQESVNTEAFF.

In regard to this clone: One junction end disagrees with the germline gene, perhaps due to a read error. CDR3 amino acids: CASSQEAGSYGYTF. Here the CDR3 DNA reads TGCGCCAGCAGCCAAGAAGCAGGGTCCTATGGCTACACCTTC. This chain uses TRBV5-4 with TRBJ1-2, with D tentatively TRBD1 (5 bases). The germline V gene has CDR1 SGHNT and CDR2 YYREEE (reference sequence). The CDR3 loop spans 14 amino acids.

The chain couples TRBV28 to TRBJ2-3, with D possibly being TRBD1 (5 bases). CDR3 length: 15 amino acids. Deletions cut 2 bases from V and 0 bases from J, with 9 bases between. Germline lookup yields CDR1 MDHEN and CDR2 SYDVKM. The CDR3, as DNA: TGTGCCAGCAGTTTAGGGGCGGAAAGCACAGATACGCAGTATTTT. Protein: CASSLGAESTDTQYF.

The V call is TRBV28, the J call TRBJ2-5, with 7 positions matching TRBD2. V dropped 1 base and J dropped 5; count of bases not matched to a gene: 4. CDR3 length: 14 residues. The germline CDR1 and CDR2 sequences are MDHEN and SYDVKM. CDR3 in amino acids: CASSLSPGRETQYF. The CDR3 bases are TGTGCCAGCAGTTTATCACCCGGGAGGGAGACCCAGTACTTC.

CDR3 sequence (DNA): TGTGCCAGCAGCTTAGAGGAGACTTATAGCACAGATACGCAGTATTTT. Its protein is CASSLEETYSTDTQYF. The chain has TRBV7-2 and TRBJ2-3; D not resolved. CDR1 and CDR2 from the germline V gene are SGHTA and FQGNSA. CDR3 size: 16 residues. The germline V and J ends were trimmed by 1 base and 0 bases, with 11 bases remaining between them.